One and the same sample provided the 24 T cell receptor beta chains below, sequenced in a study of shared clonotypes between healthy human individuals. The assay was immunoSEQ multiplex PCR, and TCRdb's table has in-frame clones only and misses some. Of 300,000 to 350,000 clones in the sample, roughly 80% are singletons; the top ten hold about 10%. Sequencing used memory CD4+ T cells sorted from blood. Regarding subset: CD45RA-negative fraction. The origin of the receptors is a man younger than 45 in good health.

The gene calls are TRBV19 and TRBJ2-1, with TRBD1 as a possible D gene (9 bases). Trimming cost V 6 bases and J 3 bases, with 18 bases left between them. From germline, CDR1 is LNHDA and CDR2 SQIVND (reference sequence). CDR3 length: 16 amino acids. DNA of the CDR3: TGTGCCAGTAGCTCGACAGGGGGACTAGGCTACAATGAGCAGTTCTTC. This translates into CASSSTGGLGYNEQFF.

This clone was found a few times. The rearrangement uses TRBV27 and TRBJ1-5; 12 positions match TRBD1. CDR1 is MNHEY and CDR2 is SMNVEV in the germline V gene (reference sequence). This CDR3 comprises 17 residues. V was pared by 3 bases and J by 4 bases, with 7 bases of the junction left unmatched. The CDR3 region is CASSLWGGQGANQPQHF. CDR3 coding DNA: TGTGCCAGCAGTTTGTGGGGGGGACAGGGGGCAAATCAGCCCCAGCATTTT.

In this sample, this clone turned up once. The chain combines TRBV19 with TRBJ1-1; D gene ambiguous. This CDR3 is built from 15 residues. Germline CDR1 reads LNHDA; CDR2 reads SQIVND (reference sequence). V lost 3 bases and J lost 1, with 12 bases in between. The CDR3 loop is CASSMIGNRNTEAFF. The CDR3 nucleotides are TGTGCCAGTAGTATGATAGGGAATAGGAACACTGAAGCTTTCTTT.

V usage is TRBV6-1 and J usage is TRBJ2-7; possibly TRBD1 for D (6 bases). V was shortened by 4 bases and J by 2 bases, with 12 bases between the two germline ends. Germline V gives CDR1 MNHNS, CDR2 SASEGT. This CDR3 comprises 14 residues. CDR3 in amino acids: CASSAIQGPYEQYF. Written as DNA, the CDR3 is TGTGCCAGCAGTGCGATTCAGGGGCCCTACGAGCAGTACTTC.

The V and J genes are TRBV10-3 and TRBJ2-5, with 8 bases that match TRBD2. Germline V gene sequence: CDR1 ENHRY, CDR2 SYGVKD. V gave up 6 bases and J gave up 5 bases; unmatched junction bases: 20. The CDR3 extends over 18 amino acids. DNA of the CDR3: TGTGCCATCAGGCAGGCCGGAGATGGTAGCGGGATCGGCGAGACCCAGTACTTC. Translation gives CAIRQAGDGSGIGETQYF.

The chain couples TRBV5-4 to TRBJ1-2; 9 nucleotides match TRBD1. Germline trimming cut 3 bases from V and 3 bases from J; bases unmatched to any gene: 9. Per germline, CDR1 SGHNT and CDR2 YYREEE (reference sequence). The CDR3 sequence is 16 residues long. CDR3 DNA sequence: TGTGCCAGCAGCTCAGCTCCGGGACAGGGCGACTATGGCTACACCTTC. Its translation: CASSSAPGQGDYGYTF.

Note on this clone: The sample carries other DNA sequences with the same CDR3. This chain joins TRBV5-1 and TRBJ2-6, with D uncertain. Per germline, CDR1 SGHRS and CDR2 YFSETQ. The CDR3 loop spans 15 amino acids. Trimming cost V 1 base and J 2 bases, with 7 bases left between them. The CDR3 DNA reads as TGCGCCAGCAGCTTGCAACGCACTGGGGCCAACGTCCTGACTTTC. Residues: CASSLQRTGANVLTF. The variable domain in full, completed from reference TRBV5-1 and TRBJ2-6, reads KAGVTQTPRYLIKTRGQQVTLSCSPISGHRSVSWYQQTPGQGLQFLFEYFSETQRNKGNFPGRFSGRQFSNSRSEMNVSTLELGDSALYLCASSLQRTGANVLTFGAGSRLTVL.

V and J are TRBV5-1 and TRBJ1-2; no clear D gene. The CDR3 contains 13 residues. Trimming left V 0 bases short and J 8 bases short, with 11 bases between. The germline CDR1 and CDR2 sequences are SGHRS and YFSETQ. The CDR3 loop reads CASSLAAGRGYTF. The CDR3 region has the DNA TGCGCCAGCAGCTTGGCCGCGGGGAGAGGCTACACCTTC.

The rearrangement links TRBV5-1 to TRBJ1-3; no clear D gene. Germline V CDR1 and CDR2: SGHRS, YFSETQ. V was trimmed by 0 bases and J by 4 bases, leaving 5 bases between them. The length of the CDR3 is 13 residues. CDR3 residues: CASSLATGNTIYF. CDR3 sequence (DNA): TGCGCCAGCAGCTTGGCGACGGGAAACACCATATATTTT. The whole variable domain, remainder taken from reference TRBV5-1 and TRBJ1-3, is KAGVTQTPRYLIKTRGQQVTLSCSPISGHRSVSWYQQTPGQGLQFLFEYFSETQRNKGNFPGRFSGRQFSNSRSEMNVSTLELGDSALYLCASSLATGNTIYFGEGSWLTVV.

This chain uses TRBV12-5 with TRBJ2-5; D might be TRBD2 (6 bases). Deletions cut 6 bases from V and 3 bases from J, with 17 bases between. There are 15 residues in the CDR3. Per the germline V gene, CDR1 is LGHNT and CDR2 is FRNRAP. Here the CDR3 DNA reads TGTGCTAGTGGCCCGGGGGTTGGGGTCAAAGAGACCCAGTACTTC. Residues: CASGPGVGVKETQYF.

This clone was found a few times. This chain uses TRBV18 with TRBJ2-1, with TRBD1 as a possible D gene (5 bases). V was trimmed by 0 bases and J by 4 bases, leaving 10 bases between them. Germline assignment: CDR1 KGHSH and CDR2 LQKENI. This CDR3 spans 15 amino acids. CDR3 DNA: TGTGCCAGCTCACCACCCCGGACAACTTACAATGAGCAGTTCTTC. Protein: CASSPPRTTYNEQFF.

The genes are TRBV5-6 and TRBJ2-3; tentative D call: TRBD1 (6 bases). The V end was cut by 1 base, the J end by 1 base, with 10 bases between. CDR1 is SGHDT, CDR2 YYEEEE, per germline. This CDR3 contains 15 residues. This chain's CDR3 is CASSLWDTRTDTQYF. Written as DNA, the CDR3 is TGTGCCAGCAGCTTGTGGGACACCCGCACAGATACGCAGTATTTT.

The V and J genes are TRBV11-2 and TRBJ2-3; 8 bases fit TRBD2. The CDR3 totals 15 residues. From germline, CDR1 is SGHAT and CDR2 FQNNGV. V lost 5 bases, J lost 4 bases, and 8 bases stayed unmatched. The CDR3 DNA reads TGTGCCAGCAGCGCGAGCGGGAGTACCGCAGATACGCAGTATTTT. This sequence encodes CASSASGSTADTQYF. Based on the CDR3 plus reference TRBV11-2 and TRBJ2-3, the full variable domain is EAGVAQSPRYKIIEKRQSVAFWCNPISGHATLYWYQQILGQGPKLLIQFQNNGVVDDSQLPKDRFSAERLKGVDSTLKIQPAKLEDSAVYLCASSASGSTADTQYFGPGTRLTVL.

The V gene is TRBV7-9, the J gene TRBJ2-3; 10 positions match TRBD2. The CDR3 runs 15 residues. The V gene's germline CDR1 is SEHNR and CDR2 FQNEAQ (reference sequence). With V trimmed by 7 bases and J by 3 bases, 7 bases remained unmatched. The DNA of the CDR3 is TGTGCCAGCACCCGGGCTAGCGGGAGAACAGATACGCAGTATTTT. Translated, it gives CASTRASGRTDTQYF.

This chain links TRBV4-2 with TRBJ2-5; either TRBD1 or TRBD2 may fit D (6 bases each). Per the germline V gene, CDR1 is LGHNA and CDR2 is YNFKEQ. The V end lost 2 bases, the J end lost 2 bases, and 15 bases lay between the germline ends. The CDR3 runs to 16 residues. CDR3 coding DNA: TGTGCCAGCAGCCAACAAGGGGGGAGCGTACAAGAGACCCAGTACTTC. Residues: CASSQQGGSVQETQYF.

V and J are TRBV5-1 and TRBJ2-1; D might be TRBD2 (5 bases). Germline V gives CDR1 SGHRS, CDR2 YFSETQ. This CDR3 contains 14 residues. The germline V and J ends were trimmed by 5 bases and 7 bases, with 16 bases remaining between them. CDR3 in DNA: TGCGCCAGCAGAAACGTGGGTAGCGCAAATGAGCAGTTCTTC. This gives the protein CASRNVGSANEQFF.

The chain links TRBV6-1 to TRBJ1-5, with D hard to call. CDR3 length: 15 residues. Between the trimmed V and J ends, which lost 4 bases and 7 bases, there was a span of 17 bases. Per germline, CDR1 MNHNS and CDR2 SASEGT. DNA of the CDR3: TGTGCCAGCAGTGGCGGATCGAGGGTTGGGCAGCCCCAGCATTTT. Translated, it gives CASSGGSRVGQPQHF.

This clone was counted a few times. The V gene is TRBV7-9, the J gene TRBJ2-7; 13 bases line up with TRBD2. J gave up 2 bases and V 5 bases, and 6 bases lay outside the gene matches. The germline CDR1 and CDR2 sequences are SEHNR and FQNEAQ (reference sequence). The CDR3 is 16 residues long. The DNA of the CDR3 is TGTGCCAGCAGCGAGACTAGCGGGAGGCCTACCTACGAGCAGTACTTC. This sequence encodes CASSETSGRPTYEQYF.

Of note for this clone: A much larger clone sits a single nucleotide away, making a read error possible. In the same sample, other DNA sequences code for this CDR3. The CDR3 reads CASSPSEGMTYEQYF. CDR3 nucleotide sequence: TGTGCCAGCTCACCATCGGAGGGGATGACCTACGAGCAGTACTTT. J is TRBJ2-7 and V is TRBV18; D is perhaps TRBD2 (6 bases). Germline CDR1 reads KGHSH; CDR2 reads LQKENI. The CDR3 is made up of 15 amino acids.

The CDR3 sequence is CASSSGGLIGKETQYF. The CDR3 DNA sequence: TGTGCCAGCAGTTCCGGGGGTCTCATCGGCAAAGAGACCCAGTACTTC. The chain joins TRBV6-5 to TRBJ2-5; TRBD2 might be the D (6 bases). The CDR3 runs 16 residues. V lost 4 bases and J 3 bases, leaving 18 bases between the germline ends. CDR1 and CDR2 from the germline V gene are MNHEY and SVGAGI.

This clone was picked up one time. CDR3 loop: CASSSRFQDRVKGELFF. The CDR3 DNA follows: TGTGCCAGCAGCTCCCGATTCCAGGACAGGGTAAAGGGGGAGCTGTTTTTT. The J gene is TRBJ2-2, the V gene TRBV13; 8 bases align to TRBD1. This CDR3 contains 17 residues. V trimming: 4 bases; J trimming: 8 bases; junction bases outside the gene matches: 15. Germline V lookup: CDR1 PRHDT, CDR2 FYEKMQ (reference sequence).

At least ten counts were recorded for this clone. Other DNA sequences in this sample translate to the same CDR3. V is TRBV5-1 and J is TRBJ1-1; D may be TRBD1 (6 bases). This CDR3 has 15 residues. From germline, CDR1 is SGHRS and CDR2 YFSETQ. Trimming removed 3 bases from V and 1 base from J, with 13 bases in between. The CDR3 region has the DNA TGCGCCAGCAGCTCGGCAGGGGCAAGGAACACTGAAGCTTTCTTT. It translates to CASSSAGARNTEAFF.

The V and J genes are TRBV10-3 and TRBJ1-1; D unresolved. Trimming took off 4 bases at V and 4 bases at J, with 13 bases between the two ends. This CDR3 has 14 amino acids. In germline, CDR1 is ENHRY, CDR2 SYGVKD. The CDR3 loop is CAISGWGAGTEAFF. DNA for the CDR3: TGTGCCATCAGTGGGTGGGGAGCGGGCACTGAAGCTTTCTTT.

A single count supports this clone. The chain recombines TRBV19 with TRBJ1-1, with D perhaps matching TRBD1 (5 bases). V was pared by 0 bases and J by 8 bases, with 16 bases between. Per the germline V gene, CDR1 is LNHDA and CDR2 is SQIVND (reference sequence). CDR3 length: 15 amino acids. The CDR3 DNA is TGTGCCAGTAGTATAGAGGGGACCTCGAGTAGAGAAGCTTTCTTT. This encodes CASSIEGTSSREAFF.